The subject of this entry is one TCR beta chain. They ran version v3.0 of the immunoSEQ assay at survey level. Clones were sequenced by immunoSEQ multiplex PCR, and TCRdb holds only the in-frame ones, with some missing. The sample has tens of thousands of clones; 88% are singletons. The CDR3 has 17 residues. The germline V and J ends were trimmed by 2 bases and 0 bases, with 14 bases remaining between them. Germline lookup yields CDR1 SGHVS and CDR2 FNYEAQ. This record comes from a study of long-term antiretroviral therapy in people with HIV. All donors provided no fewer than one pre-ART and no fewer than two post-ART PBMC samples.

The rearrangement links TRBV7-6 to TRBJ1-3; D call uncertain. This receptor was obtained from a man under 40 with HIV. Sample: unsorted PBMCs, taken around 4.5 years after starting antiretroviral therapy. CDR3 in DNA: TGTGCCAGCAGCTTATATAGTAAGGCCCTCTCTGGAAACACCATATATTTT. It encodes CASSLYSKALSGNTIYF. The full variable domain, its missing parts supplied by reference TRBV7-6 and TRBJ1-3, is GAGVSQSPRYKVTKRGQDVALRCDPISGHVSLYWYRQALGQGPEFLTYFNYEAQQDKSGLPNDRFSAERPEGSISTLTIQRTEQRDSAMYRCASSLYSKALSGNTIYFGEGSWLTVV.